The next 23 T cell receptor beta chains were all read from a single sample in a study of somatic mutations in cytotoxic T cells in rheumatoid arthritis. TCRdb's table, derived via immunoSEQ multiplex PCR, lists solely in-frame clones and lacks some. Of 14,000 or so clones listed, around 78% were seen once; the top ten hold 6% to 8.5%. Sequencing was carried out using CD8+ T cells sorted from blood. Every receptor here comes from an adult with rheumatoid arthritis.

V usage is TRBV19 and J usage is TRBJ1-1, with 7 bases matching TRBD1. The CDR3 is 13 residues long. Trimming took 0 bases from V and 11 from J; bases not matched to a gene: 6. Germline CDR1 reads LNHDA; CDR2 reads SQIVND (reference sequence). CDR3 protein: CASSIDRDRVAFF. DNA for the CDR3: TGTGCCAGTAGTATAGACCGGGACAGAGTCGCTTTCTTT.

This chain uses TRBV7-6 with TRBJ2-1; 7 bases align to TRBD1. This CDR3 has 15 amino acids. The V segment lost 5 bases and the J segment 5 bases; nucleotides outside the gene matches: 9. Per the germline V gene, CDR1 is SGHVS and CDR2 is FNYEAQ. CDR3 bases: TGTGCCAGCAGCCCACCGGACAGGCCGGACAATGAGCAGTTCTTC. Protein: CASSPPDRPDNEQFF. Drawing the rest from reference TRBV7-6 and TRBJ2-1, the complete variable domain is GAGVSQSPRYKVTKRGQDVALRCDPISGHVSLYWYRQALGQGPEFLTYFNYEAQQDKSGLPNDRFSAERPEGSISTLTIQRTEQRDSAMYRCASSPPDRPDNEQFFGPGTRLTVL.

The chain joins TRBV29-1 to TRBJ1-2, with D unresolved. V lost 4 bases and J 4 bases, leaving 16 bases between the germline ends. The CDR3 loop spans 14 amino acids. Germline V gene data show CDR1 as SQVTM and CDR2 as ANQGSEA. As DNA, the CDR3 is TGCAGCGTTGTATTGACATCCGCTACCTATGGCTACACCTTC. Amino acid sequence: CSVVLTSATYGYTF.

The CDR3 sequence is CASSLTGGKRLTEAFF. The CDR3 DNA is TGTGCCAGCAGTTTGACAGGGGGCAAGAGGTTGACTGAAGCTTTCTTT. This rearrangement joins TRBV6-6 to TRBJ1-1; 10 positions agree with TRBD1. Unmatched junction bases numbered 10, after V lost 4 bases and J lost 5 bases. Germline CDR1 is MNHNY and CDR2 is SVGAGI (reference sequence). The CDR3 is 16 amino acids.

This clone was detected a few times. The chain joins TRBV28 to TRBJ1-2; D is uncertain. The germline gives CDR1 MDHEN, CDR2 SYDVKM. This CDR3 is 13 amino acids long. Trimming removed 9 bases from V and 7 bases from J, with 18 bases in between. CDR3 residues: CASTPAGFGGYTF. The DNA for the CDR3 is TGTGCCAGTACCCCGGCGGGGTTCGGTGGCTACACCTTC.

The chain is built from TRBV27 and TRBJ2-5; 10 positions match TRBD1. Germline V gene data show CDR1 as MNHEY and CDR2 as SMNVEV (reference sequence). The CDR3 has 14 residues. After removal of 5 bases from V and 5 bases from J, the junction contained 5 bases not matched to a gene. CDR3: CASSPTGGRETQYF. In nucleotides, the CDR3 is TGTGCCAGCAGTCCGACAGGGGGCCGGGAGACCCAGTACTTC.

The chain links TRBV11-2 to TRBJ1-1; D is uncertain. V shed 7 bases and J shed 0 bases, with 15 bases lying between them. Germline V gene sequence: CDR1 SGHAT, CDR2 FQNNGV. The CDR3 is made up of 15 amino acids. The DNA of the CDR3 is TGTGCCAGCACCCTCGAAGGACGCTTGAACACTGAAGCTTTCTTT. This translates into CASTLEGRLNTEAFF.

The V gene is TRBV28, the J gene TRBJ2-2; TRBD1 might be the D (5 bases). The CDR3 sequence is 12 residues long. With 3 bases removed from V and 7 bases from J, the gap between germline ends came to 6 bases. CDR1 and CDR2 from the germline V gene are MDHEN and SYDVKM. The CDR3 sequence: CASSFQGGELFF. CDR3 nucleotides: TGTGCCAGCAGTTTCCAGGGCGGGGAGCTGTTTTTT.

The chain carries TRBV18 and TRBJ1-2; D unresolved. Trimming took off 2 bases at V and 6 bases at J, with 16 bases between the two ends. Per the germline V gene, CDR1 is KGHSH and CDR2 is LQKENI. This CDR3 has 15 residues. The CDR3 here is CASSPASYPKDGYTF. In nucleotides, the CDR3 is TGTGCCAGCTCACCAGCCTCGTATCCGAAGGATGGCTACACCTTC.

The chain recombines TRBV1 with TRBJ2-5; the table gives TRBD2 as D, unverified against the DNA. TRBV1 is termed a pseudogene. The length of the CDR3 is 16 residues. DNA of the CDR3: TGCACCAGCAGCCAGGGGGTAGCGGGGGGGCAAGAGACCCAGTACTTC. Amino acid sequence: CTSSQGVAGGQETQYF.

The rearrangement links TRBV6-5 to TRBJ1-1; possibly TRBD1 for D (6 bases). The germline V gene encodes CDR1 MNHEY and CDR2 SVGAGI. The CDR3 has 14 amino acids. V dropped 0 bases and J dropped 4 bases, with 9 bases sitting between them. Here the CDR3 reads CASSYSIRGTEAFF. The CDR3 nucleotides are TGTGCCAGCAGTTACTCGATCAGGGGCACTGAAGCTTTCTTT.

There are a few counts of this clone. This chain joins TRBV10-3 and TRBJ2-7; 10 bases line up with TRBD1. The CDR3 covers 16 residues. With 6 bases clipped from V and 0 bases from J, the junction kept 8 bases outside the gene matches. Per germline, CDR1 ENHRY and CDR2 SYGVKD. CDR3 amino acids: CAIRPGQGFSSYEQYF. The CDR3 nucleotides are TGTGCCATCAGGCCGGGACAGGGGTTTTCCTCCTACGAGCAGTACTTC.

The CDR3 is CASSLAGGEQYF. The CDR3 DNA sequence: TGTGCCAGCAGCCTAGCGGGAGGCGAGCAGTACTTC. The rearrangement joins TRBV27 to TRBJ2-7; 11 bases match TRBD2. This CDR3 contains 12 residues. Germline V gives CDR1 MNHEY, CDR2 SMNVEV (reference sequence). The J segment lost 6 bases and the V segment lost 6 bases, leaving 1 base of the junction unmatched.

The chain links TRBV4-2 to TRBJ2-3, with 9 bases identical to TRBD2. CDR3 length: 16 amino acids. The ends lost 3 bases at V and 6 bases at J; junction bases unmatched: 10. Per the germline V gene, CDR1 is LGHNA and CDR2 is YNFKEQ. The CDR3 loop is CASSHLEAGGGDTQYF. The CDR3, as DNA: TGTGCCAGCAGCCATCTAGAAGCGGGAGGTGGGGATACGCAGTATTTT.

In its sample, this clone was seen a few times. The gene calls are TRBV5-6 and TRBJ1-6, with 9 bases aligning to TRBD1. J lost 7 bases, V lost 0 bases, and 5 bases had no gene match. This CDR3 is built from 16 residues. From germline, CDR1 is SGHDT and CDR2 YYEEEE. CDR3 sequence (DNA): TGTGCCAGCAGCTTGGAAATCGGGACAGGGAATTCACCCCTCCACTTT. It specifies CASSLEIGTGNSPLHF.

Only a few counts were recorded for this clone. The rearrangement uses TRBV6-1 and TRBJ1-1; D call uncertain. The CDR3 consists of 13 residues. The V end was cut by 5 bases, the J end by 1 base, with 8 bases between. The germline CDR1 and CDR2 sequences are MNHNS and SASEGT. The CDR3: CASSRPRNTEAFF. The CDR3 DNA reads as TGTGCCAGCAGTAGGCCCCGGAACACTGAAGCTTTCTTT.

V is TRBV19 and J is TRBJ1-5; 9 bases are a match to TRBD1. The CDR3 runs 15 residues. V gave up 3 bases and J gave up 7 bases; unmatched junction bases: 7. Germline lookup yields CDR1 LNHDA and CDR2 SQIVND (reference sequence). Written as DNA, the CDR3 is TGTGCCAGTAGTATTTGGGGACAGGGACACCAGCCCCAGCATTTT. It specifies CASSIWGQGHQPQHF.

The chain couples TRBV6-6 to TRBJ2-5; D perhaps matches TRBD2 (5 bases). The CDR3 contains 13 residues. Germline loops: CDR1 MNHNY, CDR2 SVGAGI (reference sequence). V was cut by 5 bases and J by 3 bases, with 10 bases left in between. The CDR3 is CASSDGIEETQYF. The DNA for the CDR3 is TGTGCCAGCAGTGACGGGATTGAAGAGACCCAGTACTTC.

This chain connects TRBV7-6 to TRBJ2-6, with 7 bases fitting TRBD2. The CDR3 spans 19 residues. Germline V CDR1 and CDR2: SGHVS, FNYEAQ. V shed 0 bases, J shed 0 bases, and the junction held 8 bases outside the gene matches. This chain's CDR3 is CASSLAPAGEVSGANVLTF. The CDR3 region has the DNA TGTGCCAGCAGCTTAGCGCCGGCGGGGGAAGTCTCTGGGGCCAACGTCCTGACTTTC. The full variable domain, with the rest looked up from reference TRBV7-6 and TRBJ2-6, is GAGVSQSPRYKVTKRGQDVALRCDPISGHVSLYWYRQALGQGPEFLTYFNYEAQQDKSGLPNDRFSAERPEGSISTLTIQRTEQRDSAMYRCASSLAPAGEVSGANVLTFGAGSRLTVL.

The rearrangement links TRBV10-3 to TRBJ1-1, with TRBD1 identical over 7 bases. Unmatched junction bases numbered 6, after V lost 2 bases and J lost 0 bases. The CDR3 spans 16 residues. Germline V gene lookup returns CDR1 ENHRY and CDR2 SYGVKD. The CDR3 DNA sequence: TGTGCCATCAGTGAGACAGGGGCTGGGATGAACACTGAAGCTTTCTTT. Its translation: CAISETGAGMNTEAFF.

Written as DNA, the CDR3 is TGTGCCAGTAGGACAGAGAACACTGAAGCTTTCTTT. Its translation is CASRTENTEAFF. The J gene is TRBJ1-1, the V gene TRBV19; possibly TRBD1 for D (5 bases). The V gene's germline CDR1 is LNHDA and CDR2 SQIVND (reference sequence). V lost 6 bases to trimming and J lost 1 base, with 6 bases between them. The CDR3 is 12 amino acids.

This sequence joins TRBV27 and TRBJ1-1; a weak D match, TRBD1 (5 bases). Looked up from germline, CDR1 is MNHEY and CDR2 is SMNVEV (reference sequence). V dropped 5 bases and J dropped 5 bases, with 18 bases sitting between them. The CDR3 has 15 residues. CDR3 region: CASSLSGGWGTEAFF. The CDR3 DNA sequence: TGTGCCAGCAGTCTTAGTGGGGGTTGGGGGACTGAAGCTTTCTTT.

This clone turned up a few times. The chain employs TRBV6-5 and TRBJ2-7; D gene unclear. Germline values: CDR1 MNHEY, CDR2 SVGAGI. Trimming took 0 bases from V and 7 from J, leaving 10 bases between them. The CDR3 loop spans 13 amino acids. CDR3 region: CASSYSAAWEQYF. CDR3 bases: TGTGCCAGCAGTTACTCGGCAGCCTGGGAGCAGTACTTC.